The present TCR beta chain was sequenced within a study of T cell responses to AZD1222 COVID-19 vaccine. Study results and limitations: Reportedly, close to half of spike-specific TCRs are directed against unmutated variant regions. Repertoires were sampled only after the peak T cell response.

About this clone: Its antigen is undetermined.

Some clones are missing from TCRdb's copy, which holds only in-frame ones; the method was immunoSEQ multiplex PCR. The sample records 85,000 to 130,000 clones, around nine tenths being singletons. Germline CDR1 reads SGHRS; CDR2 reads YFSETQ. The trim removed 4 bases at V and 0 bases at J, leaving 4 bases unmatched. The CDR3 sequence is 15 residues long. Here the sequenced sample was peripheral blood, taken 28 days after the second dose of the MenACWY control vaccine. The chain carries TRBV5-1 and TRBJ1-2; 9 bases agree with TRBD1. The origin of this receptor is an adult who received the MenACWY meningococcal vaccine as a control. The CDR3 sequence is CASSPGTGSNYGYTF. The CDR3 coding sequence is TGCGCCAGCAGCCCCGGGACAGGGTCTAACTATGGCTACACCTTC.